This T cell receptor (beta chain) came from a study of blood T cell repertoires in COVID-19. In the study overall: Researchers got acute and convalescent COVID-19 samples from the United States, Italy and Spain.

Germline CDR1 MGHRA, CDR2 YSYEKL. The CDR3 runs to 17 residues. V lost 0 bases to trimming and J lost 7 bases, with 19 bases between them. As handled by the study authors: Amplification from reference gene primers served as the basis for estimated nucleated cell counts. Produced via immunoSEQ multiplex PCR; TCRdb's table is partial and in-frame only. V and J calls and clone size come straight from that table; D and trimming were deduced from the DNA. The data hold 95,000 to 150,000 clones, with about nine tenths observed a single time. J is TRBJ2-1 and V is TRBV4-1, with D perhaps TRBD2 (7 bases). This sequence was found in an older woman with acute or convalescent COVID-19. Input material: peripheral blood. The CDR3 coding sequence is TGCGCCAGCAGCCAAGATCCTGGGGGCGGGAGATATAATGAGCAGTTCTTC. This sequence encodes CASSQDPGGGRYNEQFF.